The 10 T cell receptor beta chains given below trace back to one sample, sequenced in a study of identical twins. TCRdb analysed the 5' RACE reads with MiXCR anew, one entry per CDR3 protein. The profile shows 350,000 to 450,000 distinct CDR3 sequences, about 18% of them singletons. Source material: naive T cells sorted from blood. These receptors all stem from a man aged 50-60 years in good health.

The chain is built from TRBV18 and TRBJ2-5; TRBD2 matches 8 bases. Trimming took 5 bases from V and 5 from J; bases not matched to a gene: 7. This CDR3 comprises 14 residues. The germline CDR1 and CDR2 sequences are KGHSH and LQKENI. The CDR3 sequence: CASSKSGRGETQYF. Written as DNA, the CDR3 is TGTGCCAGCTCAAAAAGCGGGAGAGGGGAGACCCAGTACTTC.

This clonotype was observed a handful of times. V gene TRBV29-1 combines with J gene TRBJ2-3; possibly TRBD1 for D (6 bases). CDR1 and CDR2 from the germline V gene are SQVTM and ANQGSEA. This CDR3 contains 13 residues. With 4 bases removed from V and 3 bases from J, the gap between germline ends came to 11 bases. CDR3 DNA: TGCAGCGTTGGTCGTGGACAGACAGATACGCAGTATTTT. Protein product: CSVGRGQTDTQYF.

This clonotype was seen many times. The chain has TRBV25-1 and TRBJ2-7; D is unclear. The V gene lost 3 bases and the J gene lost 5 bases, with 8 bases spanning the gap. The CDR3 is 12 residues long. Germline values: CDR1 MGHDK, CDR2 SYGVNS. The CDR3 sequence: CASSEVADEQYF. The CDR3, as DNA: TGTGCCAGCAGTGAGGTAGCAGACGAGCAGTACTTC.

At least ten counts were recorded for this clonotype. The chain couples TRBV20-1 to TRBJ1-5, with D possibly matching TRBD1 (5 bases). CDR1 and CDR2 (germline): DFQATT, SNEGSKA (reference sequence). V was clipped by 1 base and J by 4 bases, with 11 bases between them. The CDR3 covers 14 residues. The CDR3 region is CSARAGDGNQPQHF. The CDR3 DNA sequence: TGCAGTGCTAGAGCGGGGGACGGAAATCAGCCCCAGCATTTT.

The sample holds many counts of this clonotype. This chain connects TRBV10-3 to TRBJ2-7, with D possibly being TRBD2 (6 bases). From germline, CDR1 is ENHRY and CDR2 SYGVKD. V was trimmed by 6 bases and J by 3 bases, leaving 12 bases between them. This CDR3 is 13 amino acids long. The CDR3 sequence: CAIRGTPGYEQYF. CDR3 nucleotides: TGTGCCATCAGAGGGACTCCGGGCTACGAGCAGTACTTC.

The sample holds a few counts of this clonotype. This rearrangement joins TRBV5-1 to TRBJ1-5, with D hard to call. The V end was cut by 4 bases, the J end by 9 bases, with 8 bases between. The CDR3 has 11 amino acids. The germline CDR1 and CDR2 sequences are SGHRS and YFSETQ. In nucleotides, the CDR3 is TGCGCCAGCAGCACGTCTGGGCCCCAGCATTTT. Protein sequence: CASSTSGPQHF.

This clonotype was seen at least ten times. The rearrangement links TRBV6-2 or TRBV6-3 to TRBJ2-1; no clear D gene. Germline CDR1 and CDR2: MNHEY and SVGEGT. Trimming took off 6 bases at V and 10 bases at J, with 13 bases between the two ends. This CDR3 contains 12 residues. The CDR3 is CASRTGLKEQFF. CDR3 sequence (DNA): TGTGCCAGCAGAACTGGGCTAAAAGAGCAGTTCTTC.

The table lists this clonotype with many counts. The chain combines TRBV28 with TRBJ2-5; TRBD1 agrees at 12 bases. With V trimmed by 4 bases and J by 5 bases, 11 bases remained unmatched. Germline V gene sequence: CDR1 MDHEN, CDR2 SYDVKM. The CDR3 is 17 residues long. CDR3 loop: CASSSRTGTGGHETQYF. The CDR3 DNA sequence: TGTGCCAGCAGTTCCAGAACCGGGACAGGGGGCCATGAGACCCAGTACTTC. Variable domain in full (rest from reference TRBV28 and TRBJ2-5): DVKVTQSSRYLVKRTGEKVFLECVQDMDHENMFWYRQDPGLGLRLIYFSYDVKMKEKGDIPEGYSVSREKKERFSLILESASTNQTSMYLCASSSRTGTGGHETQYFGPGTRLLVL.

The chain uses TRBV29-1 and TRBJ1-1, with 7 bases lining up with TRBD1. This CDR3 comprises 12 residues. V shed 7 bases, J shed 2 bases, and the junction held 4 bases outside the gene matches. Germline V lookup: CDR1 SQVTM, CDR2 ANQGSEA. CDR3 nucleotides: TGCAGCGCTGGGGACAGTAACACTGAAGCTTTCTTT. Protein product: CSAGDSNTEAFF.

The table lists this clonotype with many counts. This sequence joins TRBV19 and TRBJ1-1; 7 bases are shared with TRBD1. Trimming cost V 5 bases and J 4 bases; bases outside gene matches: 7. The CDR3 totals 14 residues. Per the germline V gene, CDR1 is LNHDA and CDR2 is SQIVND (reference sequence). CDR3 DNA sequence: TGTGCCAGTAGTCCCAGGACAGGCGGCACTGAAGCTTTCTTT. Encoded protein: CASSPRTGGTEAFF.